Shown below are 7 T cell receptor beta chains from a single sample sequenced in a study of blood T cell repertoires in COVID-19. Sequencing used immunoSEQ multiplex PCR; TCRdb keeps in-frame clones, though not all of them. Here the sample spans about 180,000 clones, under 90% being singletons. The sequenced material came from peripheral blood. Receptors were obtained from a human donor in a cohort sampled during active COVID-19.

The table lists this clone with a few counts. The chain links TRBV27 to TRBJ1-1; a weak D match, TRBD1 (6 bases). Germline CDR1 is MNHEY and CDR2 is SMNVEV (reference sequence). The CDR3 contains 14 residues. The V end lost 3 bases, the J end lost 5 bases, and 13 bases lay between the germline ends. The CDR3 DNA is TGTGCCAGCAGTTTGACAGGAGTTGGGACTGAAGCTTTCTTT. It translates to CASSLTGVGTEAFF.

The V and J genes are TRBV19 and TRBJ1-2; 8 bases fit TRBD1. CDR1 and CDR2 (germline): LNHDA, SQIVND (reference sequence). The CDR3 runs 14 residues. With V trimmed by 9 bases and J by 2 bases, 8 bases remained unmatched. This CDR3 reads CASSDRGGNYGYTF. The CDR3 DNA follows: TGTGCCAGCTCAGACAGGGGCGGAAACTATGGCTACACCTTC.

The chain links TRBV18 to TRBJ2-1; 9 nucleotides align to TRBD1. Germline trimming cut 0 bases from V and 5 bases from J; bases unmatched to any gene: 11. The CDR3 loop spans 18 amino acids. Germline V gene data show CDR1 as KGHSH and CDR2 as LQKENI. CDR3 protein: CASSPPSNWDREDNEQFF. The CDR3 DNA reads as TGTGCCAGCTCACCACCGTCAAATTGGGACAGGGAAGACAATGAGCAGTTCTTC.

The rearrangement joins TRBV6-1 to TRBJ1-5; D is undetermined. Trimming removed 3 bases at V and 8 bases at J, with 17 bases between. Germline V lookup: CDR1 MNHNS, CDR2 SASEGT. This CDR3 has 15 residues. CDR3 sequence: CASSDDSNGLEPQHF. CDR3 coding DNA: TGTGCCAGCAGTGATGATAGTAATGGTTTGGAGCCCCAGCATTTT.

V and J are TRBV6-5 and TRBJ1-5, with D maybe TRBD1 (6 bases). The germline V gene has CDR1 MNHEY and CDR2 SVGAGI. The germline V and J ends were trimmed by 4 bases and 4 bases, with 11 bases remaining between them. The CDR3 is 14 amino acids. CDR3 amino acids: CASSSYRANQPQHF. The CDR3 DNA follows: TGTGCCAGCAGTTCTTACAGGGCAAATCAGCCCCAGCATTTT.

This chain joins TRBV4-2 and TRBJ2-2; 7 nucleotides line up with TRBD2. Germline values: CDR1 LGHNA, CDR2 YNFKEQ. J lost 3 bases, V lost 0 bases, and 4 bases had no gene match. The CDR3 is 16 residues long. The chain's CDR3 is CASSQDGAGDTGELFF. The CDR3 nucleotides are TGTGCCAGCAGCCAAGATGGCGCGGGGGACACCGGGGAGCTGTTTTTT.

The chain recombines TRBV13 with TRBJ1-4, with 9 bases fitting TRBD1. The J segment lost 7 bases and the V segment lost 8 bases, leaving 8 bases of the junction unmatched. The CDR3 runs 14 residues. Germline-derived CDR1 and CDR2 are PRHDT and FYEKMQ (reference sequence). CDR3 region: CASGQGPAGEKLFF. CDR3 DNA sequence: TGTGCCAGCGGACAGGGGCCCGCGGGTGAAAAACTGTTTTTT.